One sample yielded the 24 T cell receptor beta chains listed below, sequenced in a study of response to subunit inactivated influenza vaccine. TCRdb independently ran MiXCR on the RT-PCR reads; one entry per CDR3 protein. Among under 200,000 distinct CDR3 sequences, approximately 11% were seen once, and the ten largest hold about an eighth. Sequencing was performed on non-naive T cells sorted from PBMCs, taken more than 35 days after vaccination. The receptors originated from a middle-aged man who received an inactivated influenza vaccine.

The rearrangement joins TRBV2 to TRBJ1-1; perhaps TRBD1 as D (5 bases). Germline V gives CDR1 SNHLY, CDR2 FYNNEI. V shed 11 bases and J shed 0 bases, with 28 bases lying between them. This CDR3 contains 18 residues. CDR3 amino acids: CAFSLLLQGGGLNTEAFF. CDR3 coding DNA: TGTGCCTTCAGTTTGTTACTTCAGGGTGGCGGCCTGAACACTGAAGCTTTCTTT. Variable domain in full (rest from reference TRBV2 and TRBJ1-1): EPEVTQTPSHQVTQMGQEVILRCVPISNHLYFYWYRQILGQKVEFLVSFYNNEISEKSEIFDDQFSVERPDGSNFTLKIRSTKLEDSAMYFCAFSLLLQGGGLNTEAFFGQGTRLTVV.

The rearrangement joins TRBV5-1 to TRBJ1-3, with 8 bases lining up with TRBD1. CDR1 and CDR2 (germline): SGHRS, YFSETQ. V shed 0 bases, J shed 0 bases, and the junction held 8 bases outside the gene matches. The CDR3 is made up of 18 amino acids. The chain's CDR3 is CASSLVPGQGNSGNTIYF. The CDR3, as DNA: TGCGCCAGCAGCTTGGTCCCCGGACAGGGTAACTCTGGAAACACCATATATTTT.

The chain employs TRBV2 and TRBJ2-5; D gene uncertain. The CDR3 extends over 13 amino acids. The germline V gene encodes CDR1 SNHLY and CDR2 FYNNEI. The V gene lost 6 bases and the J gene lost 1 base, with 9 bases spanning the gap. CDR3 sequence (DNA): TGTGCCAGCAGGCGAGAGTCCCAAGAGACCCAGTACTTC. As protein: CASRRESQETQYF. Filled out from reference TRBV2 and TRBJ2-5, the complete variable domain reads EPEVTQTPSHQVTQMGQEVILRCVPISNHLYFYWYRQILGQKVEFLVSFYNNEISEKSEIFDDQFSVERPDGSNFTLKIRSTKLEDSAMYFCASRRESQETQYFGPGTRLLVL.

A few counts support this clonotype. The chain has TRBV10-3 and TRBJ2-5; D uncertain. The germline V and J ends were trimmed by 1 base and 0 bases, with 0 bases remaining between them. The CDR3 loop spans 12 amino acids. Germline V gene lookup returns CDR1 ENHRY and CDR2 SYGVKD. The CDR3 DNA follows: TGTGCCATCAGTGAGTACCAAGAGACCCAGTACTTC. Amino acids: CAISEYQETQYF.

This clonotype was detected many times. The J gene is TRBJ1-1, the V gene TRBV20-1, with a weak D call TRBD1 (5 bases). Germline V gives CDR1 DFQATT, CDR2 SNEGSKA (reference sequence). Between the trimmed V and J ends, which lost 0 bases and 1 base, there was a span of 6 bases. The length of the CDR3 is 13 residues. In nucleotides, the CDR3 is TGCAGTGCTAGAGATGGGGGGAACACTGAAGCTTTCTTT. It encodes CSARDGGNTEAFF.

This clonotype was detected ten times or more. V usage is TRBV7-2 and J usage is TRBJ1-1; D is possibly TRBD1 (6 bases). Germline-derived CDR1 and CDR2 are SGHTA and FQGNSA. This CDR3 contains 15 residues. Trimming removed 1 base from V and 1 base from J, with 10 bases in between. The CDR3 is CASSLDQGTNTEAFF. The CDR3 nucleotides read TGTGCCAGCAGCTTAGACCAGGGGACGAACACTGAAGCTTTCTTT.

This clonotype was seen more than once but under ten times. In DNA, the CDR3 is TGTGCCAGCAGCTTAATAGGGGGGTCCTCCTACGAGCAGTACTTC. It specifies CASSLIGGSSYEQYF. The rearrangement links TRBV7-6 to TRBJ2-7; either TRBD1 or TRBD2 may supply D (6 bases each). V lost 2 bases, J lost 0 bases, and 11 bases lay in between. The germline V gene encodes CDR1 SGHVS and CDR2 FNYEAQ. CDR3 size: 15 residues.

In this sample, this clonotype turned up a few times. The V gene is TRBV6-2 or TRBV6-3, the J gene TRBJ2-7; 9 nucleotides match TRBD2. After removal of 2 bases from V and 6 bases from J, the junction contained 14 bases not matched to a gene. This CDR3 is 17 amino acids long. Looked up from germline, CDR1 is MNHEY and CDR2 is SVGEGT. The CDR3 DNA reads as TGTGCCAGCAGTTACCTCAAAGGGGGACTAGCAGATGGCGAGCAGTACTTC. Translating gives CASSYLKGGLADGEQYF.

This clonotype showed up many times. This chain links TRBV7-2 with TRBJ1-1; D perhaps matches TRBD1 (5 bases). The germline gives CDR1 SGHTA, CDR2 FQGNSA. This CDR3 region has 12 residues. The ends were cut back, 5 bases at V and 10 bases at J, with 14 bases in the middle. This CDR3 is CASSPGTGRAFF. The CDR3, as DNA: TGTGCCAGCAGCCCCGGGACGGGGAGAGCTTTCTTT.

This clonotype was seen a handful of times. This chain connects TRBV5-1 to TRBJ2-7; 15 nucleotides line up with TRBD2. CDR3 size: 20 residues. The germline gives CDR1 SGHRS, CDR2 YFSETQ. Losses at the gene ends were 4 bases for V and 0 bases for J; bases not matched to a gene: 14. This CDR3 is CASSRRGGTSGRPSSYEQYF. CDR3 bases: TGCGCCAGCAGCCGGCGAGGCGGGACTAGCGGGAGGCCTAGCTCCTACGAGCAGTACTTC.

The chain carries TRBV7-8 and TRBJ1-4; no clear D. Germline assignment: CDR1 SGHVS and CDR2 FQNEAQ. Deletions cut 6 bases from V and 4 bases from J, with 15 bases between. The CDR3 sequence is 15 residues long. The CDR3 protein is CASRPKGAYNEKLFF. CDR3 nucleotide sequence: TGTGCCAGCAGACCAAAGGGAGCTTATAATGAAAAACTGTTTTTT.

The chain links TRBV11-3 to TRBJ2-1, with D perhaps TRBD1 (5 bases). Germline values: CDR1 SGHNT, CDR2 YENEEA. V lost 2 bases and J 4 bases, leaving 15 bases between the germline ends. The CDR3 has 16 residues. The CDR3 bases are TGTGCCAGCAGCTTATCGTTGGGGCAGACTTACAATGAGCAGTTCTTC. This sequence encodes CASSLSLGQTYNEQFF.

This clonotype was observed many times. The chain combines TRBV7-8 with TRBJ2-3; no firm D call. The CDR3 runs 13 residues. Looked up from germline, CDR1 is SGHVS and CDR2 is FQNEAQ. Trimming cost V 6 bases and J 0 bases, with 7 bases left between them. This CDR3 is CASSYGSTDTQYF. In nucleotides, the CDR3 is TGTGCCAGCAGTTACGGGAGCACAGATACGCAGTATTTT.

This clonotype was picked up many times. This rearrangement joins TRBV6-2 or TRBV6-3 to TRBJ1-2, with unresolved D. Trimming left V 2 bases short and J 4 bases short, with 8 bases between. CDR3 length equals 13 residues. CDR1 and CDR2 from the germline V gene are MNHEY and SVGEGT. CDR3 region: CASSYRRLYGYTF. Written as DNA, the CDR3 is TGTGCCAGCAGTTACCGGCGCCTCTATGGCTACACCTTC.

This clonotype came up many times. This rearrangement joins TRBV12-3 or TRBV12-4 to TRBJ2-7; D unclear. With 7 bases removed from V and 2 bases from J, the gap between germline ends came to 9 bases. There are 12 residues in the CDR3. The CDR3 protein is CASKGKTYEQYF. DNA of the CDR3: TGTGCCAGCAAGGGTAAAACCTACGAGCAGTACTTC.

This clonotype was counted ten times or more. This chain links TRBV2 with TRBJ2-7; a weak D match, TRBD2 (5 bases). The CDR3 has 14 residues. The V end was cut by 6 bases, the J end by 2 bases, with 14 bases between. Per the germline V gene, CDR1 is SNHLY and CDR2 is FYNNEI. DNA of the CDR3: TGTGCCAGCAGATTCGCGGGTTATGCCTACGAGCAGTACTTC. Protein sequence: CASRFAGYAYEQYF. Supplemented by reference TRBV2 and TRBJ2-7, the full variable domain reads EPEVTQTPSHQVTQMGQEVILRCVPISNHLYFYWYRQILGQKVEFLVSFYNNEISEKSEIFDDQFSVERPDGSNFTLKIRSTKLEDSAMYFCASRFAGYAYEQYFGPGTRLTVT.

This clonotype has at least ten counts. The V and J genes are TRBV14 and TRBJ2-7; D gene unclear. CDR3 size: 12 residues. Per the germline V gene, CDR1 is SGHDN and CDR2 is FVKESK. Trimming removed 4 bases from V and 2 bases from J, with 6 bases in between. CDR3 nucleotides: TGTGCCAGCAGCCGAAATGCCTACGAGCAGTACTTC. Residues: CASSRNAYEQYF. The complete variable domain, with remaining parts taken from reference TRBV14 and TRBJ2-7, reads EAGVTQFPSHSVIEKGQTVTLRCDPISGHDNLYWYRRVMGKEIKFLLHFVKESKQDESGMPNNRFLAERTGGTYSTLKVQPAELEDSGVYFCASSRNAYEQYFGPGTRLTVT.

J is TRBJ2-7 and V is TRBV29-1, with TRBD1 identical over 7 bases. Germline CDR1 SQVTM, CDR2 ANQGSEA. Trimming took 4 bases from V and 5 from J; bases not matched to a gene: 5. The CDR3 has 12 amino acids. CDR3 in amino acids: CSVGYRGNEQYF. In nucleotides, the CDR3 is TGCAGCGTTGGTTACAGGGGAAACGAGCAGTACTTC.

This chain joins TRBV6-1 and TRBJ2-2; D unresolved. CDR3 length equals 13 residues. The V end was cut by 6 bases, the J end by 9 bases, with 14 bases between. CDR1 is MNHNS, CDR2 SASEGT, per germline. Written as DNA, the CDR3 is TGTGCCAGCAGGGCGATCGAGAGGCGGGAGCTGTTTTTT. As protein: CASRAIERRELFF.

The sample holds many counts of this clonotype. The genes are TRBV10-3 and TRBJ1-1; a possible D gene is TRBD1 (6 bases). The CDR3 has 14 residues. V dropped 9 bases and J dropped 3 bases, with 17 bases sitting between them. Germline CDR1 ENHRY, CDR2 SYGVKD. In DNA form, the CDR3 reads TGTGCCATTCGCCCGCACCAGGGGCACACTGAAGCTTTCTTT. Protein sequence: CAIRPHQGHTEAFF.

J is TRBJ2-1 and V is TRBV2, with TRBD2 matching 10 bases. V lost 6 bases, J lost 7 bases, and 12 bases stayed unmatched. The length of the CDR3 is 16 residues. The germline V gene has CDR1 SNHLY and CDR2 FYNNEI. The chain's CDR3 is CASRNLGLAGGNEQFF. The CDR3 DNA is TGTGCCAGCAGGAACCTCGGGTTAGCGGGAGGAAATGAGCAGTTCTTC.

This clonotype turned up a few times. This rearrangement joins TRBV14 to TRBJ2-1; D is uncertain. Germline V gene sequence: CDR1 SGHDN, CDR2 FVKESK. The CDR3 covers 17 residues. V lost 2 bases, J lost 1 base, and 15 bases lay in between. The CDR3, as DNA: TGTGCCAGCAGCCAACTCTCACCCCTCAATTCCTACAATGAGCAGTTCTTC. It yields the protein CASSQLSPLNSYNEQFF.

The DNA for the CDR3 is TGTGCCAGCAGCCTTAAAAGAAACTACGAGCAGTACTTC. Encoded protein: CASSLKRNYEQYF. J is TRBJ2-7 and V is TRBV3-1, with unresolved D. Germline CDR1 LGHDT, CDR2 YNNKEL (reference sequence). Trimming removed 4 bases from V and 3 bases from J, with 10 bases in between. CDR3 size: 13 residues.

This clonotype was seen ten or more times. The chain couples TRBV29-1 to TRBJ1-2; maybe TRBD1 (6 bases). CDR3 length: 13 residues. Trimming removed 4 bases from V and 4 bases from J, with 13 bases in between. Germline CDR1 reads SQVTM; CDR2 reads ANQGSEA. The CDR3 spells CSVGGGAGYGYTF. CDR3 sequence (DNA): TGCAGCGTTGGCGGGGGGGCGGGCTATGGCTACACCTTC.